This T cell receptor (beta chain) comes out of a study of beta chain features in type 1 diabetes. This CDR3 contains 16 residues. The V gene's germline CDR1 is LNHDA and CDR2 SQIVND (reference sequence). The V gene lost 6 bases and the J gene lost 1 base, with 16 bases spanning the gap. The isolated RNA, all of it, was reverse transcribed, so expressed TCRB transcripts were what got sequenced. Profiled with immunoSEQ multiplex PCR; TCRdb holds only in-frame clones, not every one. The repertoire holds fewer than 150,000 clones, 6.9% seen once, with under 1.5% in the top ten. A CD45RO/CCR7/CD25/CD127/CD95/CD27 panel sorted naive, central memory, regulatory and stem cell-like memory CD4+ cells. Purity above 95% was achieved in all sorted populations.

The sample was central memory CD4+ T cells from blood. This clonotype was obtained from a woman aged 25 to 39 in good health. The rearrangement joins TRBV19 to TRBJ1-5, with D perhaps TRBD1 (5 bases). Here the CDR3 reads CASSHGGGGSNQPQHF. The CDR3 bases are TGTGCCAGTAGCCATGGGGGGGGAGGAAGCAATCAGCCCCAGCATTTT.